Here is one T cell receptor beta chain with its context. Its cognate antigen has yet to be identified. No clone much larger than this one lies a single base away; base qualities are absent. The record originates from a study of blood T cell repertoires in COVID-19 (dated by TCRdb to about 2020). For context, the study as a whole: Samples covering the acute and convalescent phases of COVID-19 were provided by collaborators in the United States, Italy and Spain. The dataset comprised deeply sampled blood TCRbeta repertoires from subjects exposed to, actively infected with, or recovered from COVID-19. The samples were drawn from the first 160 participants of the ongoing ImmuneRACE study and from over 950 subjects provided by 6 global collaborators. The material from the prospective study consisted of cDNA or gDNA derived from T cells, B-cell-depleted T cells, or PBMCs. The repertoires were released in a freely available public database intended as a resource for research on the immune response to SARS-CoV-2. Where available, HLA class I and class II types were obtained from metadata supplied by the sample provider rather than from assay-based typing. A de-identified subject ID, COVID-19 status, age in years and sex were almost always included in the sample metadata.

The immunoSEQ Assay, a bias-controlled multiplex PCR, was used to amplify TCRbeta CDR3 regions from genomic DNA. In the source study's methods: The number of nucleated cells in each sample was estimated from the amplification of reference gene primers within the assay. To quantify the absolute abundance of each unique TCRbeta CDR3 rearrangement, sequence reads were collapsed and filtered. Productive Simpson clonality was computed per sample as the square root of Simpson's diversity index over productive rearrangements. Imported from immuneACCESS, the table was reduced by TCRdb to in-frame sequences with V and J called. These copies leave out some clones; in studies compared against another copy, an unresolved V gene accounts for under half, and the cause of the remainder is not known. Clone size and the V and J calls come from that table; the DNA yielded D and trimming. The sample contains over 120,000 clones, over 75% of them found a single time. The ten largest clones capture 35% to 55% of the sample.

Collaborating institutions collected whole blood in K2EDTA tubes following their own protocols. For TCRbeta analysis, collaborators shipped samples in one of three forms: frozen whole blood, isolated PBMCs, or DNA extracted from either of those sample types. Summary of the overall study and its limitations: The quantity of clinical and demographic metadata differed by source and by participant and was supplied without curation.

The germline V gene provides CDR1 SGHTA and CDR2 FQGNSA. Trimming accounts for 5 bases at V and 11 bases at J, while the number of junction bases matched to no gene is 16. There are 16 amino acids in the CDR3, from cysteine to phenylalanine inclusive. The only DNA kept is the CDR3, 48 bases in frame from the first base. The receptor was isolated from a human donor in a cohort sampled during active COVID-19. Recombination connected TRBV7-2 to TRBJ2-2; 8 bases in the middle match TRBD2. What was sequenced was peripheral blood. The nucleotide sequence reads TGTGCCAGCAGCATAAGACCTCAGGCGGGGGGTCAAGAGCTGTTTTTT. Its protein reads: CASSIRPQAGGQELFF.